The present entry profiles one T cell receptor beta chain with its context. The study ran its PCR with 60 Vbeta and 13 Jbeta primers. Using immunoSEQ multiplex PCR, the repertoire was profiled, and TCRdb retains in-frame clones only, with some absent. Of approximately 89,000 clones listed, more than 70% are singletons. This specimen belongs to a study of cytomegalovirus exposure and HLA in healthy donors. The sample consisted of PBMCs. This TCR derives from a man between 25 and 39 years old in good health and CMV-seronegative.

This CDR3 is CASSSNTFSGKSLADTQYF. The DNA of the CDR3 is TGTGCCAGCAGCTCAAACACCTTTAGCGGGAAGAGTTTGGCAGATACGCAGTATTTT. This chain links TRBV11-2 with TRBJ2-3, with TRBD2 identical over 8 bases. V gave up 4 bases and J gave up 4 bases; unmatched junction bases: 19. Germline V CDR1 and CDR2: SGHAT, FQNNGV. The CDR3 loop spans 19 amino acids.